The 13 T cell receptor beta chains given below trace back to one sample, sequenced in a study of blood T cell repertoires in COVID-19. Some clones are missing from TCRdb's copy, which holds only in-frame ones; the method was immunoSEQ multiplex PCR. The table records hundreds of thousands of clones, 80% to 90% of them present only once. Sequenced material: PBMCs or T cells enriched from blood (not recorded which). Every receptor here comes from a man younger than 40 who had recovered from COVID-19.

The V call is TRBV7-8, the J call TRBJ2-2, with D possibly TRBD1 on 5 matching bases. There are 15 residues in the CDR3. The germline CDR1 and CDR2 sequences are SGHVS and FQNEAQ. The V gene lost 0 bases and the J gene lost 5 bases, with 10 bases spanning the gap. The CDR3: CASSLAGAWTGELFF. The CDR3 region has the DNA TGTGCCAGCAGCTTAGCTGGGGCGTGGACCGGGGAGCTGTTTTTT. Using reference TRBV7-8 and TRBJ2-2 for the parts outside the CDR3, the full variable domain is GAGVSQSPRYKVAKRGQDVALRCDPISGHVSLFWYQQALGQGPEFLTYFQNEAQLDKSGLPSDRFFAERPEGSVSTLKIQRTQQEDSAVYLCASSLAGAWTGELFFGEGSRLTVL.

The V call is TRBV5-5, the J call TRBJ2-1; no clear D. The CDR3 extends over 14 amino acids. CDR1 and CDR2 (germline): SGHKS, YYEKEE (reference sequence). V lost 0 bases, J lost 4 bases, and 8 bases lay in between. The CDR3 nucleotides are TGTGCCAGCAGCTTGGTGGGCTCGTACAATGAGCAGTTCTTC. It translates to CASSLVGSYNEQFF.

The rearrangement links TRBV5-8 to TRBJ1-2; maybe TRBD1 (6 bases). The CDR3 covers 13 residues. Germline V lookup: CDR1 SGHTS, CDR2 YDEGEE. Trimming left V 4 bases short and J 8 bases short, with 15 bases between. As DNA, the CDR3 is TGTGCCAGCAGCGCACGGACAGAGGCCGGCTACACCTTC. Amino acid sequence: CASSARTEAGYTF.

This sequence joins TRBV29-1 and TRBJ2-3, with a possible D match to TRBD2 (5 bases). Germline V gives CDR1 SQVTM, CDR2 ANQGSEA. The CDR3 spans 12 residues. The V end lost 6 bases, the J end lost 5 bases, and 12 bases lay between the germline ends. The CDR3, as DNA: TGCAGCGTCCCGAGAGGGCTAGATACGCAGTATTTT. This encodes CSVPRGLDTQYF.

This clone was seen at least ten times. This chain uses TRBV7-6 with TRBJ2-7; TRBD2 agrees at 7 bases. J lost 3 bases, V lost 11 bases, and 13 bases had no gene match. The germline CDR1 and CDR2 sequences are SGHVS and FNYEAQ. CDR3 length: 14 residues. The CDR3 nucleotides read TGTGCCTCCGGCAGGGAGCGGGATGACTACGAGCAGTACTTC. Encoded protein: CASGRERDDYEQYF.

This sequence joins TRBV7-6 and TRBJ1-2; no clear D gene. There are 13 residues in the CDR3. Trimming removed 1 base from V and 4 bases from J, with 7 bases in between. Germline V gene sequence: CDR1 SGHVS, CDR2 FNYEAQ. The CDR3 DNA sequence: TGTGCCAGCAGCTTAGGAGGGATCTATGGCTACACCTTC. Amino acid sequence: CASSLGGIYGYTF.

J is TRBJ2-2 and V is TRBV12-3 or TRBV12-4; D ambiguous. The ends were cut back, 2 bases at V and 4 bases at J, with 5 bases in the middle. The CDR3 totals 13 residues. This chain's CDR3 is CASSLQRTGELFF. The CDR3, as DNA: TGTGCCAGCAGTTTACAGCGCACCGGGGAGCTGTTTTTT.

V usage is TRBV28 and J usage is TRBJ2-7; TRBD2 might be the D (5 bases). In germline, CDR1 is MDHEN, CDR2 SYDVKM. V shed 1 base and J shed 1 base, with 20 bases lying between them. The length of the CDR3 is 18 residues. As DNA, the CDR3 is TGTGCCAGCAGTTTATCCCACTCAGGCGGGCCTCCTTCCTACGAGCAGTACTTC. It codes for CASSLSHSGGPPSYEQYF.

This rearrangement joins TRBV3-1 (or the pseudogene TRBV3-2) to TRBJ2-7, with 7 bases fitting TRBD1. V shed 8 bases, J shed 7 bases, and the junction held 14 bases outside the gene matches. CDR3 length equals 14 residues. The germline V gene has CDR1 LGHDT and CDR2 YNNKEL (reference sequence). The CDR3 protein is CASSSSGARGEQYF. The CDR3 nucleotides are TGTGCCAGCTCCTCCTCAGGAGCCAGGGGGGAGCAGTACTTC.

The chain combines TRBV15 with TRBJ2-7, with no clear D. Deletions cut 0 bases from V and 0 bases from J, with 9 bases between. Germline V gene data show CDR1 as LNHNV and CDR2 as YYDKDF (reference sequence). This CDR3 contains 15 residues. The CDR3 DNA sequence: TGTGCCACCAGCAGAGATCCTGTCAGCTCCTACGAGCAGTACTTC. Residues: CATSRDPVSSYEQYF. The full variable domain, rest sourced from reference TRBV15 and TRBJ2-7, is DAMVIQNPRYQVTQFGKPVTLSCSQTLNHNVMYWYQQKSSQAPKLLFHYYDKDFNNEADTPDNFQSRRPNTSFCFLDIRSPGLGDTAMYLCATSRDPVSSYEQYFGPGTRLTVT.

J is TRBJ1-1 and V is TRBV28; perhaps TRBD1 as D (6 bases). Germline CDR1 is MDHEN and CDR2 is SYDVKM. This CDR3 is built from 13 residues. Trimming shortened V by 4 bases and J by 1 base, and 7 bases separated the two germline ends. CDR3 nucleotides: TGTGCCAGCAGTTCACAGGGGAACACTGAAGCTTTCTTT. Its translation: CASSSQGNTEAFF. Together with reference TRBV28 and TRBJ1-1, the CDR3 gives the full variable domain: DVKVTQSSRYLVKRTGEKVFLECVQDMDHENMFWYRQDPGLGLRLIYFSYDVKMKEKGDIPEGYSVSREKKERFSLILESASTNQTSMYLCASSSQGNTEAFFGQGTRLTVV.

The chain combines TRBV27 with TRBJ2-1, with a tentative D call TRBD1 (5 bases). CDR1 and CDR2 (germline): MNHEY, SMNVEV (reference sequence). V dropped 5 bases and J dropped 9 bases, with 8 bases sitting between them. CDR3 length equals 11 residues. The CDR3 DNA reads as TGTGCCAGCAGTGACAGCCTTGAGCAGTTCTTC. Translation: CASSDSLEQFF.

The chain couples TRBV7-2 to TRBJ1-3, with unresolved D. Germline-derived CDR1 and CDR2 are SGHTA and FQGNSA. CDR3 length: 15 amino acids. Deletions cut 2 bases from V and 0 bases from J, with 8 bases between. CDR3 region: CASSLIVDSGNTIYF. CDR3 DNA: TGTGCCAGCAGCTTAATCGTAGACTCTGGAAACACCATATATTTT.